This TCR beta chain was profiled in a study of T cells in Graves' hyperthyroidism and ophthalmopathy. General study results and limits: Ophthalmopathy was identified by the model a median about seven months ahead of onset. Classification by a 13 V-J model distinguished ophthalmopathy from stable hyperthyroidism.

Germline V CDR1 and CDR2: SQVTM, ANQGSEA. The CDR3 consists of 12 residues. V was pared by 3 bases and J by 7 bases, with 9 bases between. This clonotype was seen at least ten times. Its antigen is currently unknown. It was RNA transcripts that yielded the amplified TCR beta CDR3 regions. HTBI primers were employed in a first-round RT-PCR of the TCR CDR3. TCRdb fed the multiplex PCR reads into MiXCR, producing one record per CDR3 protein. The profile shows approximately 640,000 distinct CDR3 sequences, 45% of them singletons. V is TRBV29-1 and J is TRBJ1-4; unclear D gene. What was sequenced was peripheral blood or thyroid tissue (not recorded which). This clonotype originated in an adult man with Graves' disease, either hyperthyroidism or ophthalmopathy (not recorded which). CDR3 region: CSVDTGSEKLFF. DNA of the CDR3: TGCAGCGTTGATACCGGGAGTGAAAAACTGTTTTTT.